This T cell receptor (beta chain) was captured by sequencing in a study of beta chain features in type 1 diabetes. TCRB transcripts that were expressed got sequenced, as all of the isolated RNA had been reverse transcribed. Some clones are missing from TCRdb's copy, which holds only in-frame ones; the method was immunoSEQ multiplex PCR. The sample records about 360,000 clones, around 12% being singletons. The CDR3 runs to 14 residues. From germline, CDR1 is LGHNA and CDR2 YNFKEQ. The V end was cut by 5 bases, the J end by 1 base, with 9 bases between. Sample: naive CD4+ T cells from blood. J is TRBJ1-3 and V is TRBV4-2; D is possibly TRBD1 (6 bases). This sequence was found in a young man in good health. In DNA form, the CDR3 reads TGTGCCAGCAGCTACGGACAGTCTGGAAACACCATATATTTT. It encodes CASSYGQSGNTIYF.